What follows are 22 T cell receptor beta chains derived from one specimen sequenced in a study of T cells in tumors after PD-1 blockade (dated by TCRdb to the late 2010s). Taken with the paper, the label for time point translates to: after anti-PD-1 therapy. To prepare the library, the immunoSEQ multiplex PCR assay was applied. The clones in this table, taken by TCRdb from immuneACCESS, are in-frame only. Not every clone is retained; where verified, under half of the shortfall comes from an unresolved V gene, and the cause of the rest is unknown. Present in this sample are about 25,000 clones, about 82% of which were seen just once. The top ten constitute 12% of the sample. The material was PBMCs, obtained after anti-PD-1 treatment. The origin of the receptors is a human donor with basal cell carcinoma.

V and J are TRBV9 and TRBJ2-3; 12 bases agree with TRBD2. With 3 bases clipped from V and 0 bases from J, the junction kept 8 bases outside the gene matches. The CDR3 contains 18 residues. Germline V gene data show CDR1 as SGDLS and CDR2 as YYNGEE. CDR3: CASSAVMGLAGSTDTQYF. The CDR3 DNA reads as TGTGCCAGCAGCGCGGTGATGGGACTAGCGGGTAGCACAGATACGCAGTATTTT.

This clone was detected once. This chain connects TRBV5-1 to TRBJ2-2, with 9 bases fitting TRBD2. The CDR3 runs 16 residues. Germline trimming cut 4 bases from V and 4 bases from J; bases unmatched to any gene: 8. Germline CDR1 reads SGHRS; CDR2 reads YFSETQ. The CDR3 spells CASSPSAGGPTGELFF. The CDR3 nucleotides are TGCGCCAGCAGCCCCTCGGCGGGGGGGCCCACCGGGGAGCTGTTTTTT.

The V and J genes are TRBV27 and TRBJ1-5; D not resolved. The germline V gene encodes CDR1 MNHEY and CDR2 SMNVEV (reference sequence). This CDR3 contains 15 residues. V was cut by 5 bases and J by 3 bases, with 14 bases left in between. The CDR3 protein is CASSPTDYFNQPQHF. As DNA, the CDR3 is TGTGCCAGCAGTCCGACCGATTACTTCAATCAGCCCCAGCATTTT.

DNA of the CDR3: TGTGCCAGCAGCCAGATGGGGACTAGCGGGTACGAGCAGTACTTC. Protein: CASSQMGTSGYEQYF. V is TRBV4-2 and J is TRBJ2-7, with 12 nucleotides matching TRBD2. The CDR3 length is 15 residues. From germline, CDR1 is LGHNA and CDR2 YNFKEQ. V was pared by 3 bases and J by 4 bases, with 4 bases of the junction left unmatched.

The CDR3 nucleotides read TGTGCCAGCAGCCTCCCGGACTACAGGGCGCTTAACTATGGCTACACCTTC. Its protein is CASSLPDYRALNYGYTF. This sequence joins TRBV5-6 and TRBJ1-2, with D possibly matching TRBD1 (6 bases). Trimming left V 4 bases short and J 1 base short, with 20 bases between. The CDR3 extends over 17 amino acids. Germline V lookup: CDR1 SGHDT, CDR2 YYEEEE.

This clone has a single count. CDR3 region: CASSPAPKRNEQYF. The DNA for the CDR3 is TGTGCCAGCAGCCCCGCTCCTAAACGGAACGAGCAGTACTTC. The chain is built from TRBV5-4 and TRBJ2-7; D gene unclear. Deletions cut 4 bases from V and 5 bases from J, with 16 bases between. CDR1 is SGHNT and CDR2 is YYREEE in the germline V gene (reference sequence). This CDR3 has 14 residues. The full variable domain, completed using reference TRBV5-4 and TRBJ2-7, is ETGVTQSPTHLIKTRGQQVTLRCSSQSGHNTVSWYQQALGQGPQFIFQYYREEENGRGNFPPRFSGLQFPNYSSELNVNALELDDSALYLCASSPAPKRNEQYFGPGTRLTVT.

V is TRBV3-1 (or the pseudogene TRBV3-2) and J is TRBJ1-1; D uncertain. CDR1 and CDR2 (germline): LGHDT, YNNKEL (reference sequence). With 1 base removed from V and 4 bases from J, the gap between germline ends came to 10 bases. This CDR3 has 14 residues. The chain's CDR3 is CASSQVGWVTEAFF. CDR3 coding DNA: TGTGCCAGCAGCCAAGTAGGCTGGGTCACTGAAGCTTTCTTT.

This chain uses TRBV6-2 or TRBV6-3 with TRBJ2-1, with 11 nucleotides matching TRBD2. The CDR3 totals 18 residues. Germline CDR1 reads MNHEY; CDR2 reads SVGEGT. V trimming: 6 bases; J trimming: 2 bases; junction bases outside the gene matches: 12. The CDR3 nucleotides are TGTGCCAGCAGCCCCGGACTAGCGGGCCCTATTCCCTACAATGAGCAGTTCTTC. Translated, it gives CASSPGLAGPIPYNEQFF.

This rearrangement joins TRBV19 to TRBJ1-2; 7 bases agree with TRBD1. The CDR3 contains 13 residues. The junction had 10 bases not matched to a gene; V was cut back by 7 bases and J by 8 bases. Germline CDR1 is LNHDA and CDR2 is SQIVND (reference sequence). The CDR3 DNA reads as TGTGCCAGTAAGGACAGGACGGCTATCGGCTACACCTTC. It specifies CASKDRTAIGYTF.

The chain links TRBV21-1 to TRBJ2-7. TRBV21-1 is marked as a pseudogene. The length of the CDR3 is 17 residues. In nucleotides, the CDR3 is TGTGCCAGCAGCCTCCAGGGACGGGGAGATACACCCTACGAGCAGTACTTC. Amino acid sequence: CASSLQGRGDTPYEQYF.

The CDR3 DNA follows: TGTGCCAGCAGTGAGATGGGACTATCCTATGGCTACACCTTC. Its translation: CASSEMGLSYGYTF. The chain carries TRBV6-1 and TRBJ1-2, with TRBD1 as a possible D gene (5 bases). The germline V gene has CDR1 MNHNS and CDR2 SASEGT. V shed 3 bases and J shed 4 bases, with 12 bases lying between them. This CDR3 has 14 residues.

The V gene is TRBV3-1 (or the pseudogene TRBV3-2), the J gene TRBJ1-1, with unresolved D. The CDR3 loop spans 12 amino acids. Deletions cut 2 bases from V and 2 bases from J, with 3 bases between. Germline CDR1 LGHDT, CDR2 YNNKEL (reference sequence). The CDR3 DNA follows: TGTGCCAGCAGCCAATATAACACTGAAGCTTTCTTT. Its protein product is CASSQYNTEAFF.

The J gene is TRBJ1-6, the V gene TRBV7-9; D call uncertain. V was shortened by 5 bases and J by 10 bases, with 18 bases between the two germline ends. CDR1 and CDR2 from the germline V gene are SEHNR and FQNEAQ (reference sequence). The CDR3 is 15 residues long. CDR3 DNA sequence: TGTGCCAGCAGCCAAGAGGGCCTCTCCGGGTCACCCCTCCACTTT. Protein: CASSQEGLSGSPLHF.

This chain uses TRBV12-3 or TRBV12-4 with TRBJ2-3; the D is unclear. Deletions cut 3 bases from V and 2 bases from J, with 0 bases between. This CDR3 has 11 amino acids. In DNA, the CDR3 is TGTGCCAGCAGTTTCACAGATACGCAGTATTTT. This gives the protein CASSFTDTQYF.

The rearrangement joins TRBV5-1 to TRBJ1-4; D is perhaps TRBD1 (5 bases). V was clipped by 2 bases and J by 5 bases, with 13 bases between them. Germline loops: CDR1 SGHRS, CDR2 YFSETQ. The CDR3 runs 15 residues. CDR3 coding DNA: TGCGCCAGCAGCTTTCGGGGCGAGATAAATGAAAAACTGTTTTTT. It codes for CASSFRGEINEKLFF.

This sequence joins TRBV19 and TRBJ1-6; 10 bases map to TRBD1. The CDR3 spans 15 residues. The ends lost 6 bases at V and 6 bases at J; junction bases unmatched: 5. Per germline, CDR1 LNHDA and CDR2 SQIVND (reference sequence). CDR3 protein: CASRDRGSLNSPLHF. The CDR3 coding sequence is TGTGCCAGTAGGGACAGGGGGTCCCTTAATTCACCCCTCCACTTT. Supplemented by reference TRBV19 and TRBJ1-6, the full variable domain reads DGGITQSPKYLFRKEGQNVTLSCEQNLNHDAMYWYRQDPGQGLRLIYYSQIVNDFQKGDIAEGYSVSREKKESFPLTVTSAQKNPTAFYLCASRDRGSLNSPLHFGNGTRLTVT.

The CDR3 nucleotides are TGTGCCAGCAGCTCGCGAGGGGGCGCTAACACTGAAGCTTTCTTT. Its protein product is CASSSRGGANTEAFF. The chain recombines TRBV7-9 with TRBJ1-1; 7 bases line up with TRBD1. This CDR3 contains 15 residues. The germline gives CDR1 SEHNR, CDR2 FQNEAQ (reference sequence). The V segment lost 4 bases and the J segment 2 bases; nucleotides outside the gene matches: 7.

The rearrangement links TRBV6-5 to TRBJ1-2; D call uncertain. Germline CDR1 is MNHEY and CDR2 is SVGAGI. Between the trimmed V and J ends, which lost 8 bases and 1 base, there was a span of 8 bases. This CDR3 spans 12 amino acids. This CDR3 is CASWYSNYGYTF. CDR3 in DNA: TGTGCCAGCTGGTACAGTAACTATGGCTACACCTTC.

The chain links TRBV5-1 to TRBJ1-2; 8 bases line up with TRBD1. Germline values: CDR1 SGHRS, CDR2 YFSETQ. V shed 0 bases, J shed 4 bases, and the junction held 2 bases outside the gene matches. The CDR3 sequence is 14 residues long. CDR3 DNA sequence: TGCGCCAGCAGCTTGGATCAGGGGGCCTATGGCTACACCTTC. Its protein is CASSLDQGAYGYTF.

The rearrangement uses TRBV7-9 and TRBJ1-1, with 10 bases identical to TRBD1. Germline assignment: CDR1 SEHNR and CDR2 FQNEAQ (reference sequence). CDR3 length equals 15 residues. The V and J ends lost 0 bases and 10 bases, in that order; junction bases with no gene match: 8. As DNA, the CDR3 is TGTGCCAGCAGCTTAGCGGGTCCGGGACAGGGGCCAGCTTTCTTT. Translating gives CASSLAGPGQGPAFF.

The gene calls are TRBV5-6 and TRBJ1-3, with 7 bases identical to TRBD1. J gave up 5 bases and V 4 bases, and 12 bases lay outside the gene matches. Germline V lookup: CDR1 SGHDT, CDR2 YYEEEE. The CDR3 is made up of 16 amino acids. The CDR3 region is CASSRPSGGVRNTIYF. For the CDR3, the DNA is TGTGCCAGCAGCCGCCCCTCAGGGGGAGTTAGAAACACCATATATTTT.

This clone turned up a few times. The CDR3 sequence is CASSLAPGGGNTIYF. Written as DNA, the CDR3 is TGCGCCAGCAGCTTGGCCCCAGGTGGAGGAAACACCATATATTTT. The rearrangement joins TRBV5-1 to TRBJ1-3; unclear D gene. The CDR3 totals 15 residues. Trimming pared 0 bases from V and 4 bases from J, leaving 11 bases between. CDR1 is SGHRS and CDR2 is YFSETQ in the germline V gene.